Sequencing of this T cell receptor beta chain was carried out in a study of blood T cell repertoires in COVID-19. Turning to the study itself: Sample material is recorded as cDNA or gDNA derived from T cells, B-cell-depleted T cells, or PBMCs.

Germline V CDR1 and CDR2: MDHEN, SYDVKM. Trimming took 6 bases from V and 4 from J; bases not matched to a gene: 5. The CDR3 is 14 amino acids. The data were produced by immunoSEQ multiplex PCR, yet TCRdb's version contains in-frame clones alone and is incomplete. The sample lists 110,000 or so clones, 80% to 90% occurring once. The sequenced material came from peripheral blood. This clonotype was obtained from a woman aged 45-59 years with acute or convalescent COVID-19. This rearrangement joins TRBV28 to TRBJ1-5, with 8 bases that match TRBD1. For the CDR3, the DNA is TGTGCCAGCAGGCTTCAGGGGGCGAATCAGCCCCAGCATTTT. Encoded protein: CASRLQGANQPQHF.